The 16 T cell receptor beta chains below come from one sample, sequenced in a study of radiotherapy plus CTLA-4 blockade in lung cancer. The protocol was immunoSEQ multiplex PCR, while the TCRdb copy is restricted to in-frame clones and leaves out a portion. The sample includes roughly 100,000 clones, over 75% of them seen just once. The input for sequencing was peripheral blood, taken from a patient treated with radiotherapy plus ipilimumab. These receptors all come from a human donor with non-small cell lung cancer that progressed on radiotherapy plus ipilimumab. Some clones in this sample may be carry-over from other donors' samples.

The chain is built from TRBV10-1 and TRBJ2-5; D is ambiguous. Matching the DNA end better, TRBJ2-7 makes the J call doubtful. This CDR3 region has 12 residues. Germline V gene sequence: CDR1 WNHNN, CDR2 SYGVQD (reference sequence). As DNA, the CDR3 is TGCGCCAGCATGGATCCAGACTACGAGCAGTACTTC. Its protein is CASMDPDYEQYF.

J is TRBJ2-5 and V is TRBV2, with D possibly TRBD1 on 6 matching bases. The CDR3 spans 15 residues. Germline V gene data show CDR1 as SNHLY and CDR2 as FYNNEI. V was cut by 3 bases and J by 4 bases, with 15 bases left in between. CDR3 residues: CASSEGMGAGETQYF. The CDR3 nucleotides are TGTGCCAGCAGTGAGGGTATGGGGGCGGGAGAGACCCAGTACTTC.

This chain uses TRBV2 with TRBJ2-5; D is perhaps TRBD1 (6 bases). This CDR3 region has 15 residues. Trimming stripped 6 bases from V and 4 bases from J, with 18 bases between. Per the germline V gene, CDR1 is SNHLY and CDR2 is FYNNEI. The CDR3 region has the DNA TGTGCCAGCAGACCTCGGACAGATAAGAGAGAGACCCAGTACTTC. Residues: CASRPRTDKRETQYF. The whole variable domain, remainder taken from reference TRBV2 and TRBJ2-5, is EPEVTQTPSHQVTQMGQEVILRCVPISNHLYFYWYRQILGQKVEFLVSFYNNEISEKSEIFDDQFSVERPDGSNFTLKIRSTKLEDSAMYFCASRPRTDKRETQYFGPGTRLLVL.

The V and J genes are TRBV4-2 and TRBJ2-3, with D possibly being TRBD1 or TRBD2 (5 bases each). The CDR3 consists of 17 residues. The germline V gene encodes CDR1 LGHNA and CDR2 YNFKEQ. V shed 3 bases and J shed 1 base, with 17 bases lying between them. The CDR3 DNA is TGTGCCAGCAGCCAGAGGGGAACAGGTAGTGGCACAGATACGCAGTATTTT. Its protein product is CASSQRGTGSGTDTQYF.

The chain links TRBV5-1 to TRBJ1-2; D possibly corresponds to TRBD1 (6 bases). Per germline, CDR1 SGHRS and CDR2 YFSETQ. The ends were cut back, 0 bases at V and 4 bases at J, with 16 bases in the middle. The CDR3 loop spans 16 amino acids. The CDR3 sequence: CASSLGQVKAFYGYTF. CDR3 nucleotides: TGCGCCAGCAGCTTGGGACAGGTAAAGGCCTTCTATGGCTACACCTTC.

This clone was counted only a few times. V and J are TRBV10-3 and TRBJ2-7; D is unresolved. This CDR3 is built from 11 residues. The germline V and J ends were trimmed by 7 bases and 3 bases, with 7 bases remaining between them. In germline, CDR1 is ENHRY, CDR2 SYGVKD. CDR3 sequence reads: CAIKQLYEQYF. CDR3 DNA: TGTGCCATCAAACAGCTCTACGAGCAGTACTTC.

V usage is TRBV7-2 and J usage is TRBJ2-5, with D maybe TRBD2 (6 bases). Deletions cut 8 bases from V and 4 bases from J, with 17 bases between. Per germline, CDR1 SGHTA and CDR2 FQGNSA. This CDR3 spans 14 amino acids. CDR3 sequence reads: CASSHGGGTETQYF. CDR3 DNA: TGTGCCAGCTCCCACGGGGGAGGAACAGAGACCCAGTACTTC.

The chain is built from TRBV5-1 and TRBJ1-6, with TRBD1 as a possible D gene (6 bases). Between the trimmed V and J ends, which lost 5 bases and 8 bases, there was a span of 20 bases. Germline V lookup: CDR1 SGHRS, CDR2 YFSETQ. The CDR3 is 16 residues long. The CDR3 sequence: CASSRSGADFHSPLHF. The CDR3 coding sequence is TGCGCCAGCAGTCGGTCGGGGGCGGATTTCCATTCACCCCTCCACTTT.

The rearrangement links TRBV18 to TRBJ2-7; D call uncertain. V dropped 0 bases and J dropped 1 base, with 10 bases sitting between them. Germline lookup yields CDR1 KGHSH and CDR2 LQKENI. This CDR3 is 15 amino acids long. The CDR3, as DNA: TGTGCCAGCTCACCACCGGGGTCCGTATCCTACGAGCAGTACTTC. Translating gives CASSPPGSVSYEQYF.

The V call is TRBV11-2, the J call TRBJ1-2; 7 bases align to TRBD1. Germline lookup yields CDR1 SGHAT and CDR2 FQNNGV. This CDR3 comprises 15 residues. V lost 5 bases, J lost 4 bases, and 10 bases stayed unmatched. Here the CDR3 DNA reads TGTGCCAGCAGCGCCATAGGCACAGGGGCCTATGGCTACACCTTC. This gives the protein CASSAIGTGAYGYTF.

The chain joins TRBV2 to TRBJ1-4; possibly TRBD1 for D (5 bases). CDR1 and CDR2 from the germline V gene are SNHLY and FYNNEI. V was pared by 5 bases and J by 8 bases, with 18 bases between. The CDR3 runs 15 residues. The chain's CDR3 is CASSHPGHRDEKLFF. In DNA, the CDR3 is TGTGCCAGCAGTCACCCCGGACATCGGGACGAAAAACTGTTTTTT. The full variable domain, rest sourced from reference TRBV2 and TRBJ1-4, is EPEVTQTPSHQVTQMGQEVILRCVPISNHLYFYWYRQILGQKVEFLVSFYNNEISEKSEIFDDQFSVERPDGSNFTLKIRSTKLEDSAMYFCASSHPGHRDEKLFFGSGTQLSVL.

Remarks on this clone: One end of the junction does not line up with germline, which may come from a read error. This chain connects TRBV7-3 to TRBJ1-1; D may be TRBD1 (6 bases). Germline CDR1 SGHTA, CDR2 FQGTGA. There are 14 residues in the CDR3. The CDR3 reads CASSSTQGNPEAFF. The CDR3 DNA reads TGTGCCAGCAGCTCCACCCAGGGGAACCCTGAAGCTTTCTTT.

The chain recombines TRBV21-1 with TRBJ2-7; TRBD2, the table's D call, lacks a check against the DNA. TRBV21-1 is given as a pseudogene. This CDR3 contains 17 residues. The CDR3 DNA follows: TGTGCCAGCAGCATTCTATACCCCGGGAGGCACGACTACGAGCAGTACTTC. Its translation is CASSILYPGRHDYEQYF.

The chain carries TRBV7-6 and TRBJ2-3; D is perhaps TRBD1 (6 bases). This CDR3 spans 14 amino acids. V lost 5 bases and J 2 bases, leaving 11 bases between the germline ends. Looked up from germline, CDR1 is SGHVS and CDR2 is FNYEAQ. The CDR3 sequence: CASSIRDNTDTQYF. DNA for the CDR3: TGTGCCAGCAGCATCCGGGACAACACAGATACGCAGTATTTT.

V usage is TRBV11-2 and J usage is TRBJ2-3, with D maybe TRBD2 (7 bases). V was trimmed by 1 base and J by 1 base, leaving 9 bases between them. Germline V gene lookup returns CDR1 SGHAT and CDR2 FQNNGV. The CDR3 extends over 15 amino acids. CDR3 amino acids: CASSLVGGGTDTQYF. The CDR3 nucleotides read TGTGCCAGCAGCTTAGTAGGGGGGGGCACAGATACGCAGTATTTT.

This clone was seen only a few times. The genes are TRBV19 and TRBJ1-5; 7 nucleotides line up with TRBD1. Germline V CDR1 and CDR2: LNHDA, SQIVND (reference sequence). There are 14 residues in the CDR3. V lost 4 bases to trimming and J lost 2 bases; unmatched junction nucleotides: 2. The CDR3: CASSTGQGNQPQHF. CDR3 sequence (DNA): TGTGCCAGTAGTACAGGACAGGGCAATCAGCCCCAGCATTTT.